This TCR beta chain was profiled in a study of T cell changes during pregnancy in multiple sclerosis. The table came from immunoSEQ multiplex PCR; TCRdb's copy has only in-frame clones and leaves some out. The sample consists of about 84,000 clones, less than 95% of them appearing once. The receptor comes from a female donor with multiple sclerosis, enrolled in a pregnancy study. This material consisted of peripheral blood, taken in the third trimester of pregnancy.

CDR3: CAIKTDYGYTF. CDR3 DNA sequence: TGTGCCATTAAAACGGACTATGGCTACACCTTC. The chain carries TRBV19 and TRBJ1-2; D is ambiguous. Per the germline V gene, CDR1 is LNHDA and CDR2 is SQIVND (reference sequence). The V end lost 10 bases, the J end lost 3 bases, and 9 bases lay between the germline ends. The CDR3 totals 11 residues.